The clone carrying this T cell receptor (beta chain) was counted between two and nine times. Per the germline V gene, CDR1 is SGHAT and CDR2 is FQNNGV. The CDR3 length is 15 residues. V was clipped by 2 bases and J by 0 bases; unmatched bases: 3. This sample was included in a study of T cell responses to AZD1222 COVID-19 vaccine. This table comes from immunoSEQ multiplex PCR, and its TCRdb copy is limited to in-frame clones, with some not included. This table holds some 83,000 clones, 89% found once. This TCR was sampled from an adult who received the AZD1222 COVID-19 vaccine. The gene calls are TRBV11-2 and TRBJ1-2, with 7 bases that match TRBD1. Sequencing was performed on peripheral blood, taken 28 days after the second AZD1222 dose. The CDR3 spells CASSLTGQTNYGYTF. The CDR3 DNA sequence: TGTGCCAGCAGCTTAACGGGACAGACTAACTATGGCTACACCTTC. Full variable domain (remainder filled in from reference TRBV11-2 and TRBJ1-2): EAGVAQSPRYKIIEKRQSVAFWCNPISGHATLYWYQQILGQGPKLLIQFQNNGVVDDSQLPKDRFSAERLKGVDSTLKIQPAKLEDSAVYLCASSLTGQTNYGYTFGSGTRLTVV.